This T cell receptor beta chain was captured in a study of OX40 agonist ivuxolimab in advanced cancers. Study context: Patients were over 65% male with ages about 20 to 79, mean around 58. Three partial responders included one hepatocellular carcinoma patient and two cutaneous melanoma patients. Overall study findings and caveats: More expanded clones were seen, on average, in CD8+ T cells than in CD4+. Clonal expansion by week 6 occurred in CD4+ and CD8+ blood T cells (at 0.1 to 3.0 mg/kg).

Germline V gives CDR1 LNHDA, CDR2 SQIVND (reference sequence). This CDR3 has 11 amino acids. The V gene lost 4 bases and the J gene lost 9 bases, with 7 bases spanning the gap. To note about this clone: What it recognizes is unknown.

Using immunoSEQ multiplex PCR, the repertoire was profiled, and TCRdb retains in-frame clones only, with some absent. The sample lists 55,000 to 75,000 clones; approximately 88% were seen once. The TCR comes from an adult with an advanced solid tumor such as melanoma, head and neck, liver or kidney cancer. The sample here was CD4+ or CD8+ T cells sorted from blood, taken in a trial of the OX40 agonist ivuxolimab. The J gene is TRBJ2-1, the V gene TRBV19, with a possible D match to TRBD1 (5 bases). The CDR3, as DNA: TGTGCCAGTAGTACGACAGCTGAGCAGTTCTTC. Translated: CASSTTAEQFF.